A single sample is the source of the 24 T cell receptor beta chains below, sequenced in a study of cytomegalovirus exposure and HLA in healthy donors listed by TCRdb under 2017. Library method: the immunoSEQ multiplex PCR assay. Held by TCRdb, this immuneACCESS table contains in-frame sequences only and omits some clones. Under half of the omission traces to an unresolved V gene where checked; the cause of the rest is unknown. Present in this sample are approximately 97,000 clones, approximately 93% of which were seen just once. The ten largest account for around 1.2% of the sample. What was sequenced was PBMCs. The receptor source for this set is a woman aged 25 to 39 in good health and CMV-seropositive.

J is TRBJ2-1 and V is TRBV30; TRBD2 agrees at 7 bases. The CDR3 consists of 12 residues. Germline values: CDR1 GTSNPN, CDR2 SVGIG (reference sequence). V lost 6 bases and J lost 8; bases outside the gene matches: 7. CDR3 nucleotides: TGTGCCTGCTCTAAGCGGGACTATGAGCAGTTCTTC. Protein sequence: CACSKRDYEQFF.

This chain joins TRBV9 and TRBJ2-4, with no clear D. Germline CDR1 reads SGDLS; CDR2 reads YYNGEE. Trimming shortened V by 0 bases and J by 0 bases, and 13 bases separated the two germline ends. This CDR3 has 17 amino acids. CDR3 sequence: CASSVVVRWVAKNIQYF. The CDR3 bases are TGTGCCAGCAGCGTAGTCGTCAGGTGGGTAGCCAAAAACATTCAGTACTTC.

This clone was recorded once. The CDR3: CASSQYNTGELFF. The CDR3 DNA reads as TGTGCCAGCAGCCAGTATAACACCGGGGAGCTGTTTTTT. V and J are TRBV14 and TRBJ2-2; D is unclear. The CDR3 length is 13 residues. CDR1 is SGHDN and CDR2 is FVKESK in the germline V gene. V was clipped by 3 bases and J by 2 bases, with 4 bases between them.

The CDR3 nucleotides are TGTGCCAGCAGCTTCCGACTAGCGGAGCGCACAGATACGCAGTATTTT. This gives the protein CASSFRLAERTDTQYF. V is TRBV7-2 and J is TRBJ2-3; the match to TRBD2 covers 9 bases. The CDR3 is made up of 16 amino acids. After removal of 3 bases from V and 1 base from J, the junction contained 5 bases not matched to a gene. The germline CDR1 and CDR2 sequences are SGHTA and FQGNSA.

The chain is built from TRBV27 and TRBJ2-7, with D perhaps TRBD2 (6 bases). The CDR3 covers 15 residues. Deletions cut 5 bases from V and 6 bases from J, with 20 bases between. The V gene's germline CDR1 is MNHEY and CDR2 SMNVEV (reference sequence). The CDR3: CASSPPGAKHLEQYF. CDR3 in DNA: TGTGCCAGCAGTCCGCCGGGAGCGAAGCACCTCGAGCAGTACTTC.

This chain links TRBV4-3 with TRBJ2-2; 12 bases map to TRBD2. After removal of 1 base from V and 8 bases from J, the junction contained 5 bases not matched to a gene. The germline V gene has CDR1 LGHNA and CDR2 YSLEER. The CDR3 is 16 amino acids. The DNA of the CDR3 is TGCGCCAGCAGCCAAGTGGGCCTAGCGGGAGGGGGGGAGCTGTTTTTT. Protein product: CASSQVGLAGGGELFF.

This chain links TRBV18 with TRBJ2-1; TRBD2 aligns across 13 bases. The CDR3 length is 15 residues. Germline loops: CDR1 KGHSH, CDR2 LQKENI. V shed 6 bases, J shed 8 bases, and the junction held 7 bases outside the gene matches. The CDR3 DNA sequence: TGTGCCAGCTCCCGGACTAGCGGGAGCTTCTATGAGCAGTTCTTC. Translating gives CASSRTSGSFYEQFF.

This clone was seen once. Different DNA sequences within this sample yield the same CDR3. The chain has TRBV11-2 and TRBJ2-7, with 7 nucleotides matching TRBD1. With 1 base clipped from V and 3 bases from J, the junction kept 3 bases outside the gene matches. CDR3 length equals 14 residues. Germline CDR1 is SGHAT and CDR2 is FQNNGV. The CDR3 protein is CASSLGTGGYEQYF. CDR3 bases: TGTGCCAGCAGCTTAGGGACAGGAGGCTACGAGCAGTACTTC.

The chain has TRBV15 and TRBJ1-2, with 11 bases matching TRBD1. Germline CDR1 LNHNV, CDR2 YYDKDF (reference sequence). V was clipped by 2 bases and J by 5 bases; unmatched bases: 10. This CDR3 is 17 amino acids long. The CDR3 region has the DNA TGTGCCACCAGCAGACCACCAGGGGACAGGGGGAATTATGGCTACACCTTC. Amino acid sequence: CATSRPPGDRGNYGYTF.

This clone was counted a single time. The chain has TRBV2 and TRBJ1-5; D is unclear. The CDR3 consists of 12 residues. Per germline, CDR1 SNHLY and CDR2 FYNNEI. With 5 bases removed from V and 5 bases from J, the gap between germline ends came to 7 bases. CDR3 region: CASSSIYQPQHF. The CDR3 region has the DNA TGTGCCAGCAGTTCTATCTATCAGCCCCAGCATTTT.

V usage is TRBV7-8 and J usage is TRBJ2-1; 12 nucleotides align to TRBD2. The CDR3 is 18 amino acids. Germline V gene sequence: CDR1 SGHVS, CDR2 FQNEAQ. The ends lost 5 bases at V and 4 bases at J; junction bases unmatched: 12. CDR3 region: CASSARPLAGGIYNEQFF. CDR3 in DNA: TGTGCCAGCAGCGCCCGTCCTCTAGCGGGAGGGATTTACAATGAGCAGTTCTTC.

Concerning this clone: Other DNA sequences in this sample translate to the same CDR3. The V call is TRBV6-1, the J call TRBJ2-5; 12 bases are a match to TRBD2. V lost 9 bases to trimming and J lost 4 bases; unmatched junction nucleotides: 9. CDR3 size: 15 residues. Germline V gene lookup returns CDR1 MNHNS and CDR2 SASEGT. CDR3 protein: CASSNRLAGVETQYF. In nucleotides, the CDR3 is TGTGCCAGTAGTAACCGACTAGCGGGAGTAGAGACCCAGTACTTC.

This clone has ten or more counts. The chain recombines TRBV6-6 with TRBJ1-2, with D tentatively TRBD1 (5 bases). CDR1 MNHNY and CDR2 SVGAGI come from the germline V gene (reference sequence). CDR3 length: 15 amino acids. V dropped 2 bases and J dropped 4 bases, with 14 bases sitting between them. CDR3 DNA: TGTGCCAGCAGTTACCAAGGGGCGGTCCCCTATGGCTACACCTTC. The encoded protein is CASSYQGAVPYGYTF.

The chain employs TRBV27 and TRBJ2-7; D may be TRBD1 (5 bases). The CDR3 extends over 15 amino acids. From germline, CDR1 is MNHEY and CDR2 SMNVEV (reference sequence). V gave up 7 bases and J gave up 4 bases, with 20 bases separating them. In DNA form, the CDR3 reads TGTGCCAGCACCGTTGGGGCTTTCGGGCCGTACGAGCAGTACTTC. It yields the protein CASTVGAFGPYEQYF.

The V gene is TRBV5-4, the J gene TRBJ2-7; D unresolved. This CDR3 region has 13 residues. From germline, CDR1 is SGHNT and CDR2 YYREEE (reference sequence). V was shortened by 4 bases and J by 3 bases, with 11 bases between the two germline ends. This chain's CDR3 is CASSLNANYEQYF. DNA for the CDR3: TGTGCCAGCAGCCTTAATGCTAACTACGAGCAGTACTTC.

The chain has TRBV7-8 and TRBJ2-2; 16 nucleotides line up with TRBD2. CDR1 and CDR2 (germline): SGHVS, FQNEAQ. CDR3 length: 19 amino acids. The V and J ends lost 5 bases and 6 bases, in that order; junction bases with no gene match: 12. In nucleotides, the CDR3 is TGTGCCAGCAGCCCTCGGCAGGGACTAGCGGGAGGGCGCGCCGGGGAGCTGTTTTTT. Translated: CASSPRQGLAGGRAGELFF.

The chain links TRBV7-9 to TRBJ2-5, with D perhaps TRBD2 (5 bases). Per the germline V gene, CDR1 is SEHNR and CDR2 is FQNEAQ (reference sequence). With 7 bases removed from V and 2 bases from J, the gap between germline ends came to 17 bases. The CDR3 covers 15 residues. The CDR3 sequence is CASIQVPSGQETQYF. The CDR3 DNA reads as TGTGCCAGCATCCAGGTCCCCAGCGGACAAGAGACCCAGTACTTC.

The chain combines TRBV28 with TRBJ2-2, with a possible D match to TRBD1 (6 bases). The germline V gene has CDR1 MDHEN and CDR2 SYDVKM. V lost 6 bases to trimming and J lost 6 bases, with 14 bases between them. This CDR3 comprises 14 residues. The CDR3 DNA sequence: TGTGCCAGCAGCCCCGGGACATTCGCCGGGGAGCTGTTTTTT. It codes for CASSPGTFAGELFF.

The V call is TRBV28, the J call TRBJ1-5; a possible D gene is TRBD1 (5 bases). Germline loops: CDR1 MDHEN, CDR2 SYDVKM. Trimming left V 1 base short and J 11 bases short, with 21 bases between. CDR3 length: 16 amino acids. The CDR3 bases are TGTGCCAGCAGTTTATTGGGGGGGAGCGAGGATTGGTCCCAGCATTTT. Translating gives CASSLLGGSEDWSQHF.

This clone came up once. The chain combines TRBV19 with TRBJ2-6; tentatively, D is TRBD1 (6 bases). The CDR3 consists of 15 residues. Germline V CDR1 and CDR2: LNHDA, SQIVND (reference sequence). Trimming left V 6 bases short and J 2 bases short, with 11 bases between. CDR3 loop: CASRKQGAGANVLTF. The CDR3 coding sequence is TGTGCCAGTAGAAAACAGGGAGCTGGGGCCAACGTCCTGACTTTC.

The chain links TRBV7-7 to TRBJ2-3, with unresolved D. Trimming shortened V by 1 base and J by 3 bases, and 8 bases separated the two germline ends. Germline lookup yields CDR1 SSHAT and CDR2 FNYEAQ (reference sequence). The CDR3 extends over 14 amino acids. The CDR3 bases are TGTGCCAGCAGCTTAGGTAGTGCGACAGATACGCAGTATTTT. This encodes CASSLGSATDTQYF. Together with reference TRBV7-7 and TRBJ2-3, the CDR3 gives the full variable domain: GAGVSQSPRYKVTKRGQDVTLRCDPISSHATLYWYQQALGQGPEFLTYFNYEAQPDKSGLPSDRFSAERPEGSISTLTIQRTEQRDSAMYRCASSLGSATDTQYFGPGTRLTVL.

V and J are TRBV7-6 and TRBJ2-4; maybe TRBD1 (6 bases). The CDR3 is made up of 16 amino acids. V gave up 5 bases and J gave up 3 bases, with 17 bases separating them. Germline-derived CDR1 and CDR2 are SGHVS and FNYEAQ. The CDR3 DNA is TGTGCCAGCAGCCTAAGACAGGTTTGGGACAAAAACATTCAGTACTTC. Its protein is CASSLRQVWDKNIQYF.

Worth noting for this clone: The junction and the germline gene differ at one end; a read error may be behind it. The gene calls are TRBV28 and TRBJ2-2; D is perhaps TRBD2 (6 bases). CDR1 and CDR2 from the germline V gene are MDHEN and SYDVKM. This CDR3 contains 15 residues. The CDR3 region is CASTASGSNAGELFF. The CDR3 DNA is TGTGCCAGCACCGCCAGCGGGTCGAACGCCGGGGAGCTGTTTTTT.

Only one count was recorded for this clone. The chain has TRBV5-4 and TRBJ2-7, with TRBD2 as a possible D gene (5 bases). The V and J ends lost 0 bases and 5 bases respectively, with 12 bases between them. CDR3 size: 14 residues. Germline CDR1 reads SGHNT; CDR2 reads YYREEE (reference sequence). In nucleotides, the CDR3 is TGTGCCAGCAGCTTGGGGCTAGCCGTCGACGAGCAGTACTTC. Translation gives CASSLGLAVDEQYF.